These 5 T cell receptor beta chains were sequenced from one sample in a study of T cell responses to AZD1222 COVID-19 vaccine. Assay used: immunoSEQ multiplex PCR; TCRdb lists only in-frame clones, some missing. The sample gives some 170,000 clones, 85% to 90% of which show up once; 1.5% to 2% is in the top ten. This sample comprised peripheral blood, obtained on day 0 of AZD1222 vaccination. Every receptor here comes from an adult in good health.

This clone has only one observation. CDR3 nucleotide sequence: TGTGCCAGTAGACGTCCGGGGGGAGACTATGGCTACACCTTC. It encodes CASRRPGGDYGYTF. The J gene is TRBJ1-2, the V gene TRBV19; D possibly corresponds to TRBD1 (5 bases). This CDR3 region has 14 residues. Germline V gene sequence: CDR1 LNHDA, CDR2 SQIVND (reference sequence). V lost 6 bases to trimming and J lost 3 bases, with 14 bases between them.

The CDR3 DNA is TGTGCCAGCAGTTTAAGAACGGGCGGCTACACCTTC. Protein sequence: CASSLRTGGYTF. The chain uses TRBV28 and TRBJ1-2; D not resolved. This CDR3 is 12 amino acids long. Germline CDR1 is MDHEN and CDR2 is SYDVKM. V lost 2 bases and J 8 bases, leaving 9 bases between the germline ends.

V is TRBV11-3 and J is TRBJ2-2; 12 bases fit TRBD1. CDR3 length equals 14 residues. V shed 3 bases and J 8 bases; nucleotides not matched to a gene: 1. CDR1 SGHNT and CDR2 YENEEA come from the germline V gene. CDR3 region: CASSLGQGAGELFF. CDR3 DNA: TGTGCCAGCAGCTTGGGACAGGGGGCAGGGGAGCTGTTTTTT.

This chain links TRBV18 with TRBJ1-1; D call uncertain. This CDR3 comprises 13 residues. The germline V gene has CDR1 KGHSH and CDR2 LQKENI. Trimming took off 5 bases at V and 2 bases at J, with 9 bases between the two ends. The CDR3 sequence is CASSSDGNTEAFF. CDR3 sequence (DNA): TGTGCCAGCTCATCCGATGGAAACACTGAAGCTTTCTTT.

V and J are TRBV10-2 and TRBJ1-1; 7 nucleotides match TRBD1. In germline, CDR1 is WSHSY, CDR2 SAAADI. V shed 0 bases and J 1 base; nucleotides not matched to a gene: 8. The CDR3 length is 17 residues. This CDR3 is CASSESTRGRANTEAFF. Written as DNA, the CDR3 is TGCGCCAGCAGTGAGTCGACGAGGGGGCGGGCGAACACTGAAGCTTTCTTT.